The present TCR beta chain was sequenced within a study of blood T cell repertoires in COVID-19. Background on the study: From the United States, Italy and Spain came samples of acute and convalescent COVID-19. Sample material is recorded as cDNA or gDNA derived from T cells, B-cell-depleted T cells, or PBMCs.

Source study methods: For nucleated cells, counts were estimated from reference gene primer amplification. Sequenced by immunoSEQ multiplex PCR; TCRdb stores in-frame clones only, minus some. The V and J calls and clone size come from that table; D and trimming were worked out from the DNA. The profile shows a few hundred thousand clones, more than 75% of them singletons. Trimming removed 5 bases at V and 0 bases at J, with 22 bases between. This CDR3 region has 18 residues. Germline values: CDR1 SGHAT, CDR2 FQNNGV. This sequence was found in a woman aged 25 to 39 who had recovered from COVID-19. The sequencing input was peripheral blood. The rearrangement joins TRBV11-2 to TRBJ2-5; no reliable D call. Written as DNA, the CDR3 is TGTGCCAGCAGCCTAAGAGGCCCGGTGGCGGAGTACCAAGAGACCCAGTACTTC. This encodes CASSLRGPVAEYQETQYF. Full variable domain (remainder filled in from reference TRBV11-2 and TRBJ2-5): EAGVAQSPRYKIIEKRQSVAFWCNPISGHATLYWYQQILGQGPKLLIQFQNNGVVDDSQLPKDRFSAERLKGVDSTLKIQPAKLEDSAVYLCASSLRGPVAEYQETQYFGPGTRLLVL.